This record concerns one T cell receptor (beta chain) sequence. TCR beta rearrangements were amplified from peripheral blood genomic DNA. TRB rearrangements spanning V, D and J were amplified using mixed TRB-A/B primers. TCRdb itself ran the multiplex PCR reads through MiXCR, one entry per CDR3 protein. Of around 13,000 distinct CDR3 sequences in the sample, roughly a third were seen once. Germline values: CDR1 KGHSH, CDR2 LQKENI. V shed 3 bases and J 2 bases; nucleotides not matched to a gene: 5. The CDR3 covers 17 residues. This sample was included in a study of T cell repertoires in aging, cancer and after chemotherapy. On the study more broadly: About 9.1 million TCR reads were in the whole dataset.

Material for sequencing was blood. The clonotype comes from a human donor in good health. The donor label of this sample is uncertain. V is TRBV18 and J is TRBJ2-7; TRBD2 matches at 15 bases. The CDR3 DNA reads as TGTGCCAGCTCACCGGGACTAGCGGGGGGTTCCGCCTACGAGCAGTACTTC. Its protein is CASSPGLAGGSAYEQYF.